This is a list of T cell receptor beta chains from one sample in a study of CD8+CD57+ T cells in acquired aplastic anemia. One entry per CDR3 protein results from TCRdb running MiXCR on the reads. The data contain under 200,000 distinct CDR3 sequences, less than 65% of them seen just once; the ten biggest clones take up 46%. The material sequenced was sorted CD4+, CD8+, or CD8+CD57+ T cells (not recorded which) from PBMCs. Receptors were obtained from a human donor with severe aplastic anemia or a healthy control (not recorded which). Both conserved end residues are part of each CDR3. Fields, in order: V gene, D gene, J gene, clone size, CDR3 DNA, CDR3 protein. D genes are given only for firm matches. Clone size is stated in some rows and not others, as once, few, many or a class when expanded.

v_call: TRBV27
d_call: -
j_call: TRBJ2-5
clone_size: many
cdr3_nt: TGTGCCAGCAGTTTTAACTCGCTAGAGACCCAGTACTTC
cdr3_aa: CASSFNSLETQYF

v_call: TRBV7-3
d_call: -
j_call: TRBJ2-7
clone_size: -
cdr3_nt: TGTGCCAGCAGCGGGGACTTTTTCTACGAGCAGTACTTC
cdr3_aa: CASSGDFFYEQYF

v_call: TRBV10-3
d_call: -
j_call: TRBJ2-7
clone_size: -
cdr3_nt: TGTGCCATCAGTGAACCCGGACGTTACGAGCAGTACTTC
cdr3_aa: CAISEPGRYEQYF

v_call: TRBV27
d_call: -
j_call: TRBJ1-2
clone_size: many
cdr3_nt: TGTGCCAGCAGTTACAGTCGTAACTATGGCTACACCTTC
cdr3_aa: CASSYSRNYGYTF

v_call: TRBV5-5
d_call: -
j_call: TRBJ2-2
clone_size: -
cdr3_nt: TGTGCCAGCAACTTGCCTTACACCGGGGAGCTGTTTTTT
cdr3_aa: CASNLPYTGELFF

v_call: TRBV5-1
d_call: -
j_call: TRBJ2-7
clone_size: once
cdr3_nt: TGCGCCAGCAGCTTGGCCTCTAGCGCCCCGCGGCCCTACGAGCAGTACTTC
cdr3_aa: CASSLASSAPRPYEQYF

v_call: TRBV7-8
d_call: -
j_call: TRBJ1-1
clone_size: -
cdr3_nt: TGTGCCAGCAGCTTACAAACTAACACTGAAGCTTTCTTT
cdr3_aa: CASSLQTNTEAFF

v_call: TRBV5-4
d_call: TRBD1
j_call: TRBJ2-7
clone_size: -
cdr3_nt: TGTGCCAGCAGTCCTATCGGGACAGGCGGCTACGAGCAGTACTTC
cdr3_aa: CASSPIGTGGYEQYF

v_call: TRBV20-1
d_call: -
j_call: TRBJ1-1
clone_size: -
cdr3_nt: TGCAGTGCTAGAGATCCGGGAATGAACACTGAAGCTTTCTTT
cdr3_aa: CSARDPGMNTEAFF

v_call: TRBV7-9
d_call: -
j_call: TRBJ2-1
clone_size: -
cdr3_nt: TGTGCCAGCAGCACTAAGGGGGTACCCAATGAGCAGTTCTTC
cdr3_aa: CASSTKGVPNEQFF

v_call: TRBV10-3
d_call: -
j_call: TRBJ2-7
clone_size: -
cdr3_nt: TGTGCCACCAGGGACGGCCCGACCTACGAGCAGTACTTC
cdr3_aa: CATRDGPTYEQYF

v_call: TRBV5-4
d_call: TRBD2
j_call: TRBJ2-3
clone_size: -
cdr3_nt: TGTGCCAGCAGCGGGGGGACTAGCGGGGTTACAGATACGCAGTATTTT
cdr3_aa: CASSGGTSGVTDTQYF

v_call: TRBV7-3
d_call: TRBD2
j_call: TRBJ2-7
clone_size: -
cdr3_nt: TGTGCCAGCAGCTTAGTGGTGGGAGGGGCCTACGAGCAGTACTTC
cdr3_aa: CASSLVVGGAYEQYF

v_call: TRBV5-1
d_call: -
j_call: TRBJ1-1
clone_size: many
cdr3_nt: TGCGCCAGCCGCACACAGGGTTCGAACACTGAAGCTTTCTTT
cdr3_aa: CASRTQGSNTEAFF

v_call: TRBV5-1
d_call: TRBD1
j_call: TRBJ1-6
clone_size: -
cdr3_nt: TGCGCCAGCAGCTTCGGGACAGGTGATTCACCCCTCCACTTT
cdr3_aa: CASSFGTGDSPLHF

v_call: TRBV15
d_call: TRBD2
j_call: TRBJ2-7
clone_size: few
cdr3_nt: TGTGCCACCAGCAGACAAGGACTAGCGAGCGAGCAGTACTTC
cdr3_aa: CATSRQGLASEQYF

v_call: TRBV29-1
d_call: TRBD1
j_call: TRBJ2-7
clone_size: -
cdr3_nt: TGCAGCGTTGCTGGGGGACAGGGCTACGAGCAGTACTTC
cdr3_aa: CSVAGGQGYEQYF

v_call: TRBV6-6
d_call: -
j_call: TRBJ2-3
clone_size: -
cdr3_nt: TGTGCCAGCAGTTCGCCCTCGACTAGTCGCACGCAGTATTTT
cdr3_aa: CASSSPSTSRTQYF

v_call: TRBV20-1
d_call: TRBD2
j_call: TRBJ2-7
clone_size: once
cdr3_nt: TGCAGTGCTAGAGAGCCTAGCGGGGTCTACGAGCAGTACTTC
cdr3_aa: CSAREPSGVYEQYF

v_call: TRBV29-1
d_call: -
j_call: TRBJ1-4
clone_size: -
cdr3_nt: TGCAGCGTTGCAGGGAAGTTAAGTGGAAAACTGTTTTTT
cdr3_aa: CSVAGKLSGKLFF

v_call: TRBV5-4
d_call: TRBD1
j_call: TRBJ2-7
clone_size: -
cdr3_nt: TGTGCCAGCAGCGGCGGACAGGGAAGGCACGAGCAGTACTTC
cdr3_aa: CASSGGQGRHEQYF

v_call: TRBV6-2/TRBV6-3
d_call: -
j_call: TRBJ2-3
clone_size: -
cdr3_nt: TGTGCCAGCAGTCCTCTGGGGTCGAGGGATACGCAGTATTTT
cdr3_aa: CASSPLGSRDTQYF

v_call: TRBV2
d_call: TRBD1
j_call: TRBJ2-7
clone_size: -
cdr3_nt: TGTGCCAGCAGTTTGGACAGGGGAGGGGACGAGCAGTACTTC
cdr3_aa: CASSLDRGGDEQYF

v_call: TRBV9
d_call: -
j_call: TRBJ2-7
clone_size: once
cdr3_nt: TGTGCCAGCAGCGTAGGGAACGGGGCCTACGAGCAGTACTTC
cdr3_aa: CASSVGNGAYEQYF

v_call: TRBV7-8
d_call: -
j_call: TRBJ2-7
clone_size: -
cdr3_nt: TGTGCCAGCAGCCCAACCCATAACTACGAGCAGTACTTC
cdr3_aa: CASSPTHNYEQYF

v_call: TRBV28
d_call: -
j_call: TRBJ2-7
clone_size: many
cdr3_nt: TGTGCCAGCAGCATCAGGACAGCCGAGCAGTACTTC
cdr3_aa: CASSIRTAEQYF

v_call: TRBV15
d_call: TRBD1
j_call: TRBJ2-7
clone_size: few
cdr3_nt: TGTGCCACCAGCAGCTCCAGGTCGGGACAGGGGTACGAGCAGTACTTC
cdr3_aa: CATSSSRSGQGYEQYF

v_call: TRBV5-1
d_call: TRBD2
j_call: TRBJ2-3
clone_size: -
cdr3_nt: TGCGCCAGCACCAAATCGGACGGGGGGGCAGATACGCAGTATTTT
cdr3_aa: CASTKSDGGADTQYF

v_call: TRBV7-2
d_call: -
j_call: TRBJ2-7
clone_size: -
cdr3_nt: TGTGCCAGCAGCGACAGGAGGAGCTCCTACGAGCAGTACTTC
cdr3_aa: CASSDRRSSYEQYF

v_call: TRBV29-1
d_call: -
j_call: TRBJ2-2
clone_size: -
cdr3_nt: TGCAGCGTTGAAAGGGGGGTAAAGACCGGGGAGCTGTTTTTT
cdr3_aa: CSVERGVKTGELFF

v_call: TRBV14
d_call: -
j_call: TRBJ2-7
clone_size: many
cdr3_nt: TGTGCCAGCAGCTACGGGGTCCTCTACGAGCAGTACTTC
cdr3_aa: CASSYGVLYEQYF

v_call: TRBV20-1
d_call: -
j_call: TRBJ2-7
clone_size: -
cdr3_nt: TGCAGCGCCGCTCTCCAGGGTGCTAGCGAGCAGTACTTC
cdr3_aa: CSAALQGASEQYF

v_call: TRBV4-2
d_call: -
j_call: TRBJ1-5
clone_size: -
cdr3_nt: TGTGCCAGCAGCCAAGAGACACCACCCCAGCCCCAGCATTTT
cdr3_aa: CASSQETPPQPQHF

v_call: TRBV6-1
d_call: -
j_call: TRBJ1-4
clone_size: -
cdr3_nt: TGTGCCGGGGGGGTTTCAACTAATGAAAAACTGTTTTTT
cdr3_aa: CAGGVSTNEKLFF

v_call: TRBV19
d_call: TRBD1
j_call: TRBJ1-1
clone_size: -
cdr3_nt: TGTGCCAGTAGCCTCTTACCGGGACAGGGGAAGAACACTGAAGCTTTCTTT
cdr3_aa: CASSLLPGQGKNTEAFF

v_call: TRBV7-9
d_call: TRBD1
j_call: TRBJ1-6
clone_size: -
cdr3_nt: TGTGCCAGCAGCTTAGGCACAGGGGCCCATTCACCCCTCCACTTT
cdr3_aa: CASSLGTGAHSPLHF

v_call: TRBV7-9
d_call: -
j_call: TRBJ1-3
clone_size: -
cdr3_nt: TGTGCCAGCAGCGTTCAGGTCCCTGACTCTGGAAACACCATATATTTT
cdr3_aa: CASSVQVPDSGNTIYF

v_call: TRBV7-2
d_call: TRBD1
j_call: TRBJ1-2
clone_size: -
cdr3_nt: TGTGCCAGCAGATCCGGGACAGATAACTATGGCTACACCTTC
cdr3_aa: CASRSGTDNYGYTF

v_call: TRBV6-1
d_call: -
j_call: TRBJ2-7
clone_size: -
cdr3_nt: TGTGCCGTACGGGACTTCGCCTACGAGCAGTACTTC
cdr3_aa: CAVRDFAYEQYF

v_call: TRBV9
d_call: -
j_call: TRBJ2-7
clone_size: few
cdr3_nt: TGTGCCAGCAGCGTAGACCCAGGAACCTACGAGCAGTACTTC
cdr3_aa: CASSVDPGTYEQYF

v_call: TRBV5-8
d_call: -
j_call: TRBJ1-1
clone_size: many
cdr3_nt: TGTGCCAGCAGCTTGGCGAACACTGAAGCTTTCTTT
cdr3_aa: CASSLANTEAFF

v_call: TRBV7-2
d_call: TRBD1
j_call: TRBJ1-1
clone_size: -
cdr3_nt: TGTGCCAGCAGTTTAGTGGGACAGCGGCCTGAAGCTTTCTTT
cdr3_aa: CASSLVGQRPEAFF

v_call: TRBV20-1
d_call: -
j_call: TRBJ2-1
clone_size: -
cdr3_nt: TGCAGTGCTAGAGCCCTCGAACGGGGGCCTTTTAGGGAGCAGTTCTTC
cdr3_aa: CSARALERGPFREQFF

v_call: TRBV7-3
d_call: -
j_call: TRBJ1-1
clone_size: -
cdr3_nt: TGTGCCAGCAGCTTAGTCGCTGGACAGTTGAACACTGAAGCTTTCTTT
cdr3_aa: CASSLVAGQLNTEAFF

v_call: TRBV20-1
d_call: -
j_call: TRBJ1-3
clone_size: -
cdr3_nt: TGCAGTGCTAGAGATCTCATGGCGACATCGTGGGCTTTATATTTT
cdr3_aa: CSARDLMATSWALYF

v_call: TRBV5-4
d_call: -
j_call: TRBJ1-1
clone_size: -
cdr3_nt: TGTGCCAGCAGCTTGCCCGAAAGGAACACTGAAGCTTTCTTT
cdr3_aa: CASSLPERNTEAFF

v_call: TRBV7-2
d_call: TRBD2
j_call: TRBJ2-5
clone_size: -
cdr3_nt: TGTGCCAGCAGCCTCCACGGACTAGCGGGAGGACCCAGGACCCAGTACTTC
cdr3_aa: CASSLHGLAGGPRTQYF

v_call: TRBV7-2
d_call: TRBD1
j_call: TRBJ2-2
clone_size: few
cdr3_nt: TGTGCCAGCATCTCAGGGGGCTTCGGGGAGCTGTTTTTT
cdr3_aa: CASISGGFGELFF

v_call: TRBV12-3/TRBV12-4
d_call: TRBD1
j_call: TRBJ1-2
clone_size: -
cdr3_nt: TGTGCCAGCAGTCCAAGAAGACAGGGCCAAGGCTACACCTTC
cdr3_aa: CASSPRRQGQGYTF

v_call: TRBV20-1
d_call: TRBD1
j_call: TRBJ1-2
clone_size: -
cdr3_nt: TGCAGTGCTAAACCGATGACAGGGAAGAGGGATGGCTACACCTTC
cdr3_aa: CSAKPMTGKRDGYTF

v_call: TRBV25-1
d_call: -
j_call: TRBJ2-1
clone_size: -
cdr3_nt: TGTGCCAGCAGCCCAGGGTGGGGAGAGAAGAATGAGCAGTTCTTC
cdr3_aa: CASSPGWGEKNEQFF

v_call: TRBV10-3
d_call: -
j_call: TRBJ1-2
clone_size: many
cdr3_nt: TGTGCCATCAGTGAGTCAGTACAGATCTATGGCTACACCTTC
cdr3_aa: CAISESVQIYGYTF

v_call: TRBV20-1
d_call: TRBD1
j_call: TRBJ2-7
clone_size: few
cdr3_nt: TGCAGTGCTTTCCGGGACAGGGGGTGGGAGCAGTACTTC
cdr3_aa: CSAFRDRGWEQYF

v_call: TRBV7-2
d_call: -
j_call: TRBJ2-5
clone_size: -
cdr3_nt: TGTGCCAGCAGCCGAGAGGGGCCAGCGGAGACCCAGTACTTC
cdr3_aa: CASSREGPAETQYF

v_call: TRBV15
d_call: -
j_call: TRBJ2-1
clone_size: once
cdr3_nt: TGTGCCACCAGCGTCAGGGGCGATGAGCAGTTCTTC
cdr3_aa: CATSVRGDEQFF